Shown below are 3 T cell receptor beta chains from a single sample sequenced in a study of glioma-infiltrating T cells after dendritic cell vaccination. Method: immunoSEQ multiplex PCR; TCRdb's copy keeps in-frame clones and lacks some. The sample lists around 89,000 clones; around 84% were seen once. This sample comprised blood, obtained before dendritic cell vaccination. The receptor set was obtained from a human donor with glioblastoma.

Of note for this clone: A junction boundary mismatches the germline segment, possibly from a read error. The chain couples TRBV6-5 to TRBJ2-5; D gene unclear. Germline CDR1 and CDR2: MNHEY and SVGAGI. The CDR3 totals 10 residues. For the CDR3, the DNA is TGTGCCAGCATTCAAGAGCCCCAGTACTTC. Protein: CASIQEPQYF.

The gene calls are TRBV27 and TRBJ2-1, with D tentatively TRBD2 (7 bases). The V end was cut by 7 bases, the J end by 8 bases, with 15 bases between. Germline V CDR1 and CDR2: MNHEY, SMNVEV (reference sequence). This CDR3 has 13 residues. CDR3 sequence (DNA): TGTGCCAGCACGCGGGGAGGGGGTGATGAGCAGTTCTTC. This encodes CASTRGGGDEQFF.

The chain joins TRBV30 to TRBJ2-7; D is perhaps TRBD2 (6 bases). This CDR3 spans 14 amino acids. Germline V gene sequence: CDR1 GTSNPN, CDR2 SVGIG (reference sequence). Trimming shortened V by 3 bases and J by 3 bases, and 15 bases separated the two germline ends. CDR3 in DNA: TGTGCCTGGAGGGACGGGAGTGCTAACTACGAGCAGTACTTC. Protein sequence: CAWRDGSANYEQYF.